The 17 T cell receptor beta chains listed next were all sequenced from one sample in a study of technical replicates of blood from a handful of donors (dated by TCRdb to the late 2010s). Libraries were made using the immunoSEQ multiplex PCR assay. TCRdb carries this immuneACCESS record with in-frame sequences only. Its versions omit some clonotypes, under half of them owing to an unresolved V gene in the studies checked, with the rest unexplained. Recorded for this sample are under 90,000 clones; 80% to 95% of them occurred a single time. The ten largest clones add up to over 0.2% of the sample. The specimen was T cells isolated from PBMCs. These receptors originate from a human donor in good health.

V is TRBV5-4 and J is TRBJ2-5; D call uncertain. V dropped 4 bases and J dropped 2 bases, with 9 bases sitting between them. The CDR3 contains 13 residues. Germline V gene lookup returns CDR1 SGHNT and CDR2 YYREEE (reference sequence). The CDR3 loop reads CASSPGLQETQYF. As DNA, the CDR3 is TGTGCCAGCAGCCCAGGCCTGCAAGAGACCCAGTACTTC.

This clone was observed a handful of times. V usage is TRBV27 and J usage is TRBJ2-5; 7 nucleotides line up with TRBD2. Losses at the gene ends were 3 bases for V and 5 bases for J; bases not matched to a gene: 9. This CDR3 is 15 amino acids long. Germline V gene lookup returns CDR1 MNHEY and CDR2 SMNVEV (reference sequence). CDR3 bases: TGTGCCAGCAGTTTGACCCACTTGGGGGGGGAGACCCAGTACTTC. Amino acids: CASSLTHLGGETQYF.

The rearrangement joins TRBV6-1 to TRBJ2-1, with 10 bases identical to TRBD2. This CDR3 contains 14 residues. In germline, CDR1 is MNHNS, CDR2 SASEGT. The trim removed 8 bases at V and 7 bases at J, leaving 8 bases unmatched. This chain's CDR3 is CASAPLAGANEQFF. The CDR3 DNA is TGTGCCAGCGCTCCCCTAGCGGGAGCAAATGAGCAGTTCTTC.

The chain uses TRBV20-1 and TRBJ2-7, with D unresolved. Germline loops: CDR1 DFQATT, CDR2 SNEGSKA (reference sequence). Trimming pared 6 bases from V and 0 bases from J, leaving 6 bases between. The CDR3 extends over 11 amino acids. Written as DNA, the CDR3 is TGCAGTGCCTCCCTCTCCTACGAGCAGTACTTC. It codes for CSASLSYEQYF.

This rearrangement joins TRBV7-3 to TRBJ1-5; 8 nucleotides align to TRBD1. V was clipped by 0 bases and J by 5 bases; unmatched bases: 6. Germline V gives CDR1 SGHTA, CDR2 FQGTGA. The CDR3 loop spans 16 amino acids. Here the CDR3 reads CASSLTGTGAYQPQHF. The CDR3 DNA reads as TGTGCCAGCAGCTTAACTGGGACAGGAGCTTATCAGCCCCAGCATTTT.

The V and J genes are TRBV29-1 and TRBJ1-6; D uncertain. The CDR3 totals 13 residues. Germline V lookup: CDR1 SQVTM, CDR2 ANQGSEA. V lost 7 bases and J 7 bases, leaving 14 bases between the germline ends. The CDR3 DNA reads TGCAGCGCCAGAAGCGGGGAGAATTCACCCCTCCACTTT. Protein: CSARSGENSPLHF.

The chain combines TRBV4-1 with TRBJ2-1, with 7 nucleotides matching TRBD1. CDR1 and CDR2 from the germline V gene are MGHRA and YSYEKL. The CDR3 is made up of 17 amino acids. V was pared by 6 bases and J by 0 bases, with 11 bases of the junction left unmatched. CDR3: CASRNPWDRLSYNEQFF. DNA of the CDR3: TGCGCCAGCAGGAACCCTTGGGACAGACTCTCCTACAATGAGCAGTTCTTC.

This clone was recorded once. J is TRBJ1-6 and V is TRBV5-4; possibly TRBD1 for D (5 bases). The CDR3 length is 13 residues. V dropped 9 bases and J dropped 6 bases, with 13 bases sitting between them. The germline CDR1 and CDR2 sequences are SGHNT and YYREEE (reference sequence). The CDR3 spells CAIQGAPNSPLHF. The CDR3 DNA reads TGTGCCATTCAAGGGGCCCCTAATTCACCCCTCCACTTT.

The chain combines TRBV19 with TRBJ2-2; unclear D gene. V lost 3 bases, J lost 0 bases, and 8 bases lay in between. Germline loops: CDR1 LNHDA, CDR2 SQIVND (reference sequence). This CDR3 is built from 15 residues. CDR3 sequence reads: CASSITGANTGELFF. CDR3 coding DNA: TGTGCCAGTAGTATTACCGGAGCGAACACCGGGGAGCTGTTTTTT.

The rearrangement joins TRBV6-1 to TRBJ1-5; 7 bases align to TRBD1. Looked up from germline, CDR1 is MNHNS and CDR2 is SASEGT. V trimming: 6 bases; J trimming: 4 bases; junction bases outside the gene matches: 6. This CDR3 spans 14 amino acids. DNA of the CDR3: TGTGCCAGCAGAGCACAGGGGACTAATCAGCCCCAGCATTTT. This sequence encodes CASRAQGTNQPQHF.

The rearrangement uses TRBV4-2 and TRBJ1-3; D unresolved. The CDR3 loop spans 17 amino acids. Germline V gene sequence: CDR1 LGHNA, CDR2 YNFKEQ. V shed 0 bases and J shed 0 bases, with 12 bases lying between them. CDR3 residues: CASSQEVPKSSGNTIYF. The CDR3, as DNA: TGTGCCAGCAGCCAAGAGGTCCCAAAGAGCTCTGGAAACACCATATATTTT.

The chain couples TRBV30 to TRBJ1-1; D perhaps matches TRBD1 (5 bases). The V end lost 4 bases, the J end lost 1 base, and 13 bases lay between the germline ends. Germline CDR1 and CDR2: GTSNPN and SVGIG (reference sequence). This CDR3 comprises 14 residues. The CDR3 region has the DNA TGTGCCTGGACAGACTGGGGCCCGAACACTGAAGCTTTCTTT. It codes for CAWTDWGPNTEAFF.

This clone was observed a handful of times. The chain uses TRBV19 and TRBJ1-2, with 9 bases matching TRBD1. After removal of 3 bases from V and 4 bases from J, the junction contained 0 bases not matched to a gene. This CDR3 has 13 amino acids. Germline CDR1 LNHDA, CDR2 SQIVND (reference sequence). The CDR3 region is CASSMTGGYGYTF. The CDR3 DNA follows: TGTGCCAGTAGTATGACAGGGGGCTATGGCTACACCTTC.

The V gene is TRBV25-1, the J gene TRBJ1-5, with 8 bases lining up with TRBD1. The CDR3 is 13 amino acids. Germline CDR1 is MGHDK and CDR2 is SYGVNS. V was pared by 8 bases and J by 2 bases, with 2 bases of the junction left unmatched. The CDR3 DNA follows: TGTGCCAGCGGGGGACAGGGCAATCAGCCCCAGCATTTT. This translates into CASGGQGNQPQHF. Full variable domain (outside the CDR3, taken from reference TRBV25-1 and TRBJ1-5): EADIYQTPRYLVIGTGKKITLECSQTMGHDKMYWYQQDPGMELHLIHYSYGVNSTEKGDLSSESTVSRIRTEHFPLTLESARPSHTSQYLCASGGQGNQPQHFGDGTRLSIL.

V is TRBV5-1 and J is TRBJ1-4; 7 bases are shared with TRBD1. This CDR3 region has 15 residues. In germline, CDR1 is SGHRS, CDR2 YFSETQ. J lost 5 bases, V lost 1 base, and 5 bases had no gene match. In DNA form, the CDR3 reads TGCGCCAGCAGCTTGAGGGAGACAGGGAATGAAAAACTGTTTTTT. Translating gives CASSLRETGNEKLFF. Supplemented by reference TRBV5-1 and TRBJ1-4, the full variable domain reads KAGVTQTPRYLIKTRGQQVTLSCSPISGHRSVSWYQQTPGQGLQFLFEYFSETQRNKGNFPGRFSGRQFSNSRSEMNVSTLELGDSALYLCASSLRETGNEKLFFGSGTQLSVL.

The V and J genes are TRBV11-2 and TRBJ1-2; D remains ambiguous. CDR3 length: 16 amino acids. V was shortened by 3 bases and J by 5 bases, with 19 bases between the two germline ends. From germline, CDR1 is SGHAT and CDR2 FQNNGV. In nucleotides, the CDR3 is TGTGCCAGCAGCTTTAACCCACAAGCGGTGATTTATGGCTACACCTTC. It translates to CASSFNPQAVIYGYTF.

This clone was counted a few times. This chain links TRBV19 with TRBJ1-5; D might be TRBD1 (6 bases). CDR3 length: 16 residues. Germline V CDR1 and CDR2: LNHDA, SQIVND (reference sequence). V lost 5 bases and J 1 base, leaving 15 bases between the germline ends. The CDR3 region has the DNA TGTGCCAGTAGTCCCATTTCTGGACAGAGCAATCAGCCCCAGCATTTT. Translation: CASSPISGQSNQPQHF.